This is a list of T cell receptor beta chains from one sample in a study of blood T cell repertoires in COVID-19. Only in-frame clones appear in the TCRdb table, and some are missing; sequencing was by immunoSEQ multiplex PCR. The sample includes approximately 210,000 clones, over 75% of them seen just once. The sequenced sample consisted of PBMCs or T cells enriched from blood (not recorded which). These receptors were obtained from a man in his thirties or forties with acute COVID-19. The CDR3 runs from the conserved cysteine through the conserved F or W. The D gene is left open where the match is weak. Clone size is not always given. Where it is, it says once, few, many or a class for expanded clones.

j_gene	d_gene	v_gene	abundance	CDR3nt	CDR3aa
TRBJ1-2	TRBD1	TRBV6-5	once	TGTGCCAGCAGTTACTCTGGACAGGATGGTGGCTACACCTTC	CASSYSGQDGGYTF
TRBJ2-3	TRBD2	TRBV19	few	TGTGCCAGTGGAATTCGAGCGGGGGGCACAGATACGCAGTATTTT	CASGIRAGGTDTQYF
TRBJ2-5	TRBD2	TRBV6-5	.	TGTGCCACCAATCAGGGCGGGGGACCAGAGACCCAGTACTTC	CATNQGGGPETQYF
TRBJ1-6	.	TRBV6-1	few	TGTGCCAGCAGTGAGTTTTCGGGGTCTGGTTCACCCCTCCACTTT	CASSEFSGSGSPLHF
TRBJ1-1	.	TRBV28	once	TGTGCCAGCAACGGGGGACTAGGGAAGGCTGAAGCTTTCTTT	CASNGGLGKAEAFF
TRBJ2-7	TRBD2	TRBV5-6	.	TGTGCCAGCAGCTTTCCTAGCGGGGGGCCCTACGAGCAGTACTTC	CASSFPSGGPYEQYF
TRBJ2-3	TRBD1	TRBV5-1	.	TGCGCCAGCAGCCTCCGGGACAGGGCAATAGATACGCAGTATTTT	CASSLRDRAIDTQYF
TRBJ1-1	.	TRBV7-3	.	TGTGCCAGCAGCTTATTCGCGGGGACTGAAGCTTTCTTT	CASSLFAGTEAFF
TRBJ2-7	.	TRBV6-4	.	TGTGCCAGCAGTGATAAATACTACGAGCAGTACTTC	CASSDKYYEQYF
TRBJ2-7	.	TRBV4-2	.	TGTGCCAGCAGCCAAGAGAGGTTCAGCCGGGAGCAGTACTTC	CASSQERFSREQYF
TRBJ2-2	.	TRBV10-1	.	TGCGCCAGACAGGGCGCGAACACCGGGGAGCTGTTTTTT	CARQGANTGELFF
TRBJ2-6	TRBD1	TRBV18	.	TGTGCCAGCTCAATGGGACAGGCAAAATCGGGGGCCAACGTCCTGACTTTC	CASSMGQAKSGANVLTF
TRBJ2-2	.	TRBV10-3	.	TGTGCCATCAGCTTCCGCGGGGAGCTGTTTTTT	CAISFRGELFF
TRBJ2-7	TRBD1	TRBV9	.	TGTGCCAGCAGCCAGACCGGACAGGGAAGCTCCTACGAGCAGTACTTC	CASSQTGQGSSYEQYF
TRBJ1-2	.	TRBV2	few	TGTGCCATCAGAGCACCTGGAGCTAACTATGGCTACACCTTC	CAIRAPGANYGYTF
TRBJ2-7	.	TRBV7-9	.	TGTGCCAGCAGCCCGGGAGTTGGTTACGAGCAGTACTTC	CASSPGVGYEQYF
TRBJ2-3	TRBD2	TRBV9	.	TGTGCCAGCAGCGTAGCGGGGGACTACCCGTTCACAGATACGCAGTATTTT	CASSVAGDYPFTDTQYF
TRBJ2-7	.	TRBV5-1	.	TGCGCCAGCAGCTTGGCAGGGAAATACGAGCAGTACTTC	CASSLAGKYEQYF
TRBJ1-1	.	TRBV29-1	.	TGCAGCGTTGTTATGGGCAGGGATGGGACTGAAGCTTTCTTT	CSVVMGRDGTEAFF
TRBJ1-5	.	TRBV12-3/TRBV12-4	.	TGTGCCAGTACTAGGGGGAGCAATCAGCCCCAGCATTTT	CASTRGSNQPQHF
TRBJ2-7	.	TRBV12-3/TRBV12-4	.	TGTGCCAGCAGTTCCCCGGGATACGAGCAGTACTTC	CASSSPGYEQYF
TRBJ2-7	.	TRBV9	.	TGTGCCAGCAGCGTAGGAACTAGGACGGACGAGCAGTACTTC	CASSVGTRTDEQYF
TRBJ2-7	TRBD2	TRBV6-5	once	TGTGCCAGCGCCGAGCTAGCGGCCTCCTACGAGCAGTACTTC	CASAELAASYEQYF
TRBJ1-6	.	TRBV5-4	.	TGTGCCAGCAGCTCAGTGAACTCCTATAATTCACCCCTCCACTTT	CASSSVNSYNSPLHF
TRBJ2-5	TRBD2	TRBV7-2	.	TGTGCCAGCAGTCATCCCATTAGCGGGGCCGGGGAGACCCAGTACTTC	CASSHPISGAGETQYF
TRBJ1-3	.	TRBV29-1	.	TGCAGCGTTGGGCAATCCTCTGGAAACACCATATATTTT	CSVGQSSGNTIYF
TRBJ1-2	.	TRBV10-3	.	TGTGCCATCAGTCTCTTACAGGGAAATGAGGGCTACACCTTC	CAISLLQGNEGYTF
TRBJ2-1	TRBD2	TRBV6-2/TRBV6-3	.	TGTGCCAGCAGCGCGACTAGCGGGGGGGCATGGGATAATGAGCAGTTCTTC	CASSATSGGAWDNEQFF
TRBJ1-6	.	TRBV5-1	.	TGCGCCAGCAGCTTGGCCGATGGGCTAAGCTCACCCCTCCACTTT	CASSLADGLSSPLHF
TRBJ2-2	TRBD2	TRBV6-5	.	TGTGCCAGCAGCTCAGGGACTAGTTCGGTCGGGGAGCTGTTTTTT	CASSSGTSSVGELFF
TRBJ1-4	TRBD1	TRBV30	.	TGTGCCTGGAGTCAGGGGGCTATTGAAAAACTGTTTTTT	CAWSQGAIEKLFF
TRBJ2-7	TRBD1	TRBV29-1	.	TGCAGCGCTGGAGTTCGGCCTAGGGACAGGGCCCACGAGCAGTACTTC	CSAGVRPRDRAHEQYF
TRBJ1-3	TRBD1	TRBV18	.	TGTGCCAGCTCACAACGGGACAGTCCCTCTGGAAACACCATATATTTT	CASSQRDSPSGNTIYF
TRBJ2-3	.	TRBV9	.	TGTGCCAGCAGCGCCTCAGGGCCAGATACGCAGTATTTT	CASSASGPDTQYF
TRBJ1-6	.	TRBV12-3/TRBV12-4	.	TGTGCCAGCAGTTTAGCTGCGGATTCACCCCTCCACTTT	CASSLAADSPLHF
TRBJ2-5	.	TRBV4-2	many	TGTGCCAGCAGCCAAGAGACCCCAGGGGAGACCCAGTACTTC	CASSQETPGETQYF
TRBJ2-7	.	TRBV7-2	.	TGTGCCAGCAGCCGGGCAGGGGGGACCTACGAGCAGTACTTC	CASSRAGGTYEQYF
TRBJ1-1	TRBD1	TRBV19	.	TGTGCCACCAGGGACAGGGGGCTCGCCACTGAAGCTTTCTTT	CATRDRGLATEAFF
TRBJ1-1	TRBD1	TRBV10-3	few	TGTGCCATCAGTGGACAGGGGGCGATGGCAAACACTGAAGCTTTCTTT	CAISGQGAMANTEAFF
TRBJ1-1	TRBD1	TRBV19	.	TGTGCCAGTAGTACCGACAGGGGCGCTGAAGCTTTCTTT	CASSTDRGAEAFF
TRBJ1-5	TRBD1	TRBV19	.	TGTGCCAGTAGTAGGCGGACAGGTGGTAGAGAGCCCCAGCATTTT	CASSRRTGGREPQHF
TRBJ1-1	TRBD1	TRBV18	.	TGTGCCAGCTCACCGCCGACAGGGTCCAACACTGAAGCTTTCTTT	CASSPPTGSNTEAFF
TRBJ2-2	.	TRBV28	.	TGTGCCAGCAGGGGAGCGCGGGGCCCGAGCACCGGGGAGCTGTTTTTT	CASRGARGPSTGELFF
TRBJ1-1	.	TRBV13	.	TGTGCCAGCAGCTTCAGGGGATCTGAAGCTTTCTTT	CASSFRGSEAFF
TRBJ2-5	.	TRBV5-1	.	TGCGCCAGCCGTGCCCCGGGATTGGGGCAAGAGACCCAGTACTTC	CASRAPGLGQETQYF
TRBJ2-1	TRBD1	TRBV3-1/TRBV3-2	.	TGTGCCAGCAGCCGATTACCGGGACAGGGCCTTTACAATGAGCAGTTCTTC	CASSRLPGQGLYNEQFF
TRBJ1-1	.	TRBV29-1	.	TGCAGCGTTGCTGGGGACATGAACACTGAAGCTTTCTTT	CSVAGDMNTEAFF
TRBJ1-3	TRBD1	TRBV28	.	TGTGCCAGCAGCACAACAGGGGAGCTAAACACCATATATTTT	CASSTTGELNTIYF
TRBJ1-4	.	TRBV18	few	TGTGCCAGCTCACCCGGACTTGCTATAGGGACAACTAATGAAAAACTGTTTTTT	CASSPGLAIGTTNEKLFF
TRBJ2-2	.	TRBV12-5	once	TGTGCTAGTGGTTTGGTAGTAGCGGTGAACACCGGGGAGCTGTTTTTT	CASGLVVAVNTGELFF
TRBJ1-6	.	TRBV10-3	.	TGTGCCATCGGACAGATGAATTCACCCCTCCACTTT	CAIGQMNSPLHF